This T cell receptor (beta chain) originates from a study of T cell repertoires in cytomegalovirus infection. Study-level information: Indicated by public TCR beta signatures were CMV infection and matching HLA type.

TCRdb re-analysed the reads in MiXCR, keeping a single row per CDR3 protein. The data hold 200,000 to 250,000 distinct CDR3 sequences, with around an eighth observed a single time. A note on this clonotype: Its matching antigen is unknown.

Findings and caveats of the study: Ex vivo responses were dominated by HLA-C-restricted CMV-specific TCR beta clonotypes. CMV carriers with the relevant HLA were identified by cumulative public TCR beta family frequency.

The germline V gene encodes CDR1 SEHNR and CDR2 FQNEAQ (reference sequence). Trimming took off 3 bases at V and 1 base at J, with 15 bases between the two ends. The CDR3 contains 16 residues. V usage is TRBV7-9 and J usage is TRBJ1-1, with a weak D call TRBD1 (5 bases). The sequence was collected from a human donor in good health (CMV status not recorded). Some clones in this sample may be carry-over from other donors' samples. Sample: PBMCs. The CDR3 region has the DNA TGTGCCAGCAGCTTTATGTTACAGGTTAGGAACACTGAAGCTTTCTTT. It codes for CASSFMLQVRNTEAFF.